The rows below give T cell receptor beta chains drawn from one sample of a study of blood T cell repertoires in COVID-19. Some clones are missing from TCRdb's copy, which holds only in-frame ones; the method was immunoSEQ multiplex PCR. The data hold under 300,000 clones, with over 75% observed a single time. The sequenced sample consisted of peripheral blood. Receptors were obtained from a man aged 30 to 45 who had recovered from COVID-19. Each CDR3 is given with its conserved first and last residue. A D gene is named only where the DNA matches it firmly. Some rows have no size entry. The others give once, few or many, or a class for an expanded clone.

. | TRBJ2-5 | . | TRBV6-5 | TGTGCCAGCACACGCAACCCGGGAGAGACCCAGTACTTC | CASTRNPGETQYF
. | TRBJ2-1 | . | TRBV19 | TGTGCCAGTAGTATTGGAGGTGACTACAATGAGCAGTTCTTC | CASSIGGDYNEQFF
. | TRBJ1-3 | . | TRBV6-5 | TGTGCCAGCAGTTACAGCCACTCTGGAAACACCATATATTTT | CASSYSHSGNTIYF
. | TRBJ2-3 | TRBD2 | TRBV6-4 | TGTGCCAGCAGTGACTCGGCTAGCGGCCACACAGATACGCAGTATTTT | CASSDSASGHTDTQYF
. | TRBJ1-2 | TRBD1 | TRBV27 | TGTGCCAGCAGAAGAACAGGGGAGACGGGCTACACCTTC | CASRRTGETGYTF
. | TRBJ1-2 | . | TRBV24-1 | TGTGCCACCAGTGACCGCCCGCCCTCAGGGCGACCTAACTATGGCTACACCTTC | CATSDRPPSGRPNYGYTF
. | TRBJ2-3 | TRBD2 | TRBV5-1 | TGCGCCAGCCGAGGACCGGGGGGGATGACAGATACGCAGTATTTT | CASRGPGGMTDTQYF
. | TRBJ2-7 | . | TRBV18 | TGTGCCAGCTCATTGGCTCCTCTTCAGGACTACGAGCAGTACTTC | CASSLAPLQDYEQYF
many | TRBJ2-1 | TRBD2 | TRBV6-4 | TGTGCCAGCAGTGACCAGAGCGGGGGGTCGTACAATGAGCAGTTCTTC | CASSDQSGGSYNEQFF
. | TRBJ1-1 | TRBD1 | TRBV19 | TGTGCCAGTAGTATTTGGGACAGGGAAACGAACACTGAAGCTTTCTTT | CASSIWDRETNTEAFF
. | TRBJ2-1 | TRBD2 | TRBV6-4 | TGTGCCAGCAGTGCCCAATGGACTAGCCGAACCTACAATGAGCAGTTCTTC | CASSAQWTSRTYNEQFF
. | TRBJ1-5 | TRBD1 | TRBV6-5 | TGTGCCAGCAGTTCCGGGACAGGGAGCAATCAGCCCCAGCATTTT | CASSSGTGSNQPQHF
. | TRBJ2-5 | TRBD1 | TRBV5-6 | TGTGCCAGCAGCCCGGGACAGACCCAAGAGACCCAGTACTTC | CASSPGQTQETQYF
. | TRBJ2-7 | TRBD1 | TRBV4-1 | TGCGCCAGCAGCCAACATATTCCCGGTTCGGGACAGGGTTACGAGCAGTACTTC | CASSQHIPGSGQGYEQYF
. | TRBJ2-2 | TRBD2 | TRBV5-1 | TGCGCCAGCAGCTTTTATGGGACTAGCGGGGGCCTTAACACCGGGGAGCTGTTTTTT | CASSFYGTSGGLNTGELFF
. | TRBJ2-7 | TRBD1 | TRBV7-9 | TGTGCCAGCAGCCCAAACTCAGGGGGCGAGCAGTACTTC | CASSPNSGGEQYF
. | TRBJ2-5 | TRBD2 | TRBV6-5 | TGTGCCAGCAGTTACTCCCTAGCGGGGCTTGGGACCCAGTACTTC | CASSYSLAGLGTQYF
. | TRBJ1-6 | TRBD1 | TRBV6-1 | TGTGCCAGCAGTGGGCCTGACACCGGACAGGATTCACCCCTCCACTTT | CASSGPDTGQDSPLHF
. | TRBJ1-2 | TRBD1 | TRBV29-1 | TGCAGCGTTCGTTTCAGGGGGCTTTACTCTGGCTACACCTTC | CSVRFRGLYSGYTF
. | TRBJ2-7 | . | TRBV3-1/TRBV3-2 | TGTGCCAGCAGCCAAGCTTACGAGCAGTACTTC | CASSQAYEQYF
. | TRBJ2-5 | TRBD2 | TRBV5-1 | TGCGCCAGCAGCCCTCCGGGACTAGGTGGGCCAGAGACCCAGTACTTC | CASSPPGLGGPETQYF
. | TRBJ1-1 | TRBD1 | TRBV7-9 | TGTGCCAGCAAGGGGACAGGGGGACCCTCTGAAGCTTTCTTT | CASKGTGGPSEAFF
. | TRBJ1-5 | . | TRBV28 | TGTGCCAGCAAGGGGGAGAGCCAGCCCCAGCATTTT | CASKGESQPQHF
once | TRBJ1-3 | TRBD1 | TRBV4-1 | TGCGCCAGCAGCCAAGTTGACAGGGTGGAAGGAAACACCATATATTTT | CASSQVDRVEGNTIYF
. | TRBJ2-1 | TRBD1 | TRBV18 | TGTGCCAGCTCACCACGGGGACAGGGAATGGATGAGCAGTTCTTC | CASSPRGQGMDEQFF
. | TRBJ1-2 | TRBD1 | TRBV5-4 | TGTGCCAGCAGCCCCCGCGGGACAGGGCCCTATGGCTACACCTTC | CASSPRGTGPYGYTF
. | TRBJ2-3 | TRBD1 | TRBV9 | TGTGCCAGCAGCGTAATCGGCGGGGGACAGGGGGCTGGAGATACGCAGTATTTT | CASSVIGGGQGAGDTQYF
. | TRBJ1-5 | TRBD1 | TRBV10-2 | TGCGCCAGCAGTGAGTGGTCAGGGGGTTGGGACCAGCCCCAGCATTTT | CASSEWSGGWDQPQHF
. | TRBJ2-2 | . | TRBV4-2 | TGTGCCAGCAGCCAAGTCGGAGCGAACACCGGGGAGCTGTTTTTT | CASSQVGANTGELFF
. | TRBJ1-6 | TRBD1 | TRBV5-4 | TGTGCCAGCAGCTTGACGGCGATACAGGGGGTTCATGGACCCCTCCACTTT | CASSLTAIQGVHGPLHF
. | TRBJ1-2 | TRBD1 | TRBV5-6 | TGTGCCAGCAGCCTACAGGGGTCGCGCTATGGCTACACCTTC | CASSLQGSRYGYTF
. | TRBJ2-5 | TRBD2 | TRBV7-6 | TGTGCCAGCAGCTTAGTTTGTAGCGGGGGGCGTTGGGAGACCCAGTACTTC | CASSLVCSGGRWETQYF
. | TRBJ1-2 | TRBD1 | TRBV19 | TGTGCCAGTAGTACCTTGACAGGGACAAATCTCGGCTACACCTTC | CASSTLTGTNLGYTF
. | TRBJ1-5 | TRBD1 | TRBV7-6 | TGTGCCAGCAGCTTAGGGGCCCAGGGGGATCAGCCCCAGCATTTT | CASSLGAQGDQPQHF
. | TRBJ1-5 | . | TRBV7-8 | TGTGCCAGCAGCTTACAAGACAGGCGACGGGATCAGCCCCAGCATTTT | CASSLQDRRRDQPQHF
. | TRBJ1-5 | TRBD1 | TRBV28 | TGTGCCAGCAGCACAGGGGGTAGCAATCAGCCCCAGCATTTT | CASSTGGSNQPQHF
. | TRBJ1-1 | . | TRBV27 | TGTGCCAGCAGTTTAGCCCCCCGCGCGAACACTGAAGCTTTCTTT | CASSLAPRANTEAFF
. | TRBJ1-2 | . | TRBV7-3 | TGTGCCAGCAGCCTCACAGCTCCCCTTGATTTGTATGGCTACACCTTC | CASSLTAPLDLYGYTF
. | TRBJ1-1 | . | TRBV7-9 | TGTGCCAGCAGCCCAGGGGTAAGCACTGAAGCTTTCTTT | CASSPGVSTEAFF
. | TRBJ1-1 | TRBD1 | TRBV6-5 | TGTGCCACCAAGCAGGACAGGGTGAACACTGAAGCTTTCTTT | CATKQDRVNTEAFF
. | TRBJ1-2 | . | TRBV7-2 | TGTGCCAGCTCCATCTTCAGGGGTGGCTACACCTTC | CASSIFRGGYTF
. | TRBJ1-5 | . | TRBV19 | TGTGCCAGTTCCACTCACCAGGGTAATCAGCCCCAGCATTTT | CASSTHQGNQPQHF
. | TRBJ1-5 | TRBD1 | TRBV28 | TGTGCCAGCAGTCCTGGGACAGGCAATCAGCCCCAGCATTTT | CASSPGTGNQPQHF
. | TRBJ1-5 | . | TRBV4-1 | TGCGCCAGCAGCCCGTTGGTGGTCGGTCAGCCCCAGCATTTT | CASSPLVVGQPQHF
few | TRBJ1-6 | . | TRBV7-2 | TGTGCCACTGGACAGTACAATTCACCCCTCCACTTT | CATGQYNSPLHF
. | TRBJ1-1 | TRBD1 | TRBV6-5 | TGTGCCAGCAGTAGGGGACAGATGAACACTGAAGCTTTCTTT | CASSRGQMNTEAFF
. | TRBJ2-6 | . | TRBV27 | TGTGCCAGCAGCCCCATCTCTGGGGCCAACGTCCTGACTTTC | CASSPISGANVLTF
. | TRBJ1-3 | . | TRBV9 | TGTGCCAGCAGCAAACCTACAGCTCGCGGAAACACCATATATTTT | CASSKPTARGNTIYF
. | TRBJ1-1 | TRBD1 | TRBV27 | TGTGCCAGCAGCGACTTGGACAGGGGTTGGGTCACTGAAGCTTTCTTT | CASSDLDRGWVTEAFF
. | TRBJ1-2 | . | TRBV7-8 | TGTGCCAGCAGCTTAGCGGGGGCGGGCTATGGCTACACCTTC | CASSLAGAGYGYTF
. | TRBJ1-2 | TRBD1 | TRBV5-1 | TGCGCCAGCAGCTTGCGACAGGGGGCGGGTGGCTACACCTTC | CASSLRQGAGGYTF
. | TRBJ2-2 | TRBD1 | TRBV5-1 | TGCGCCAGCAGGAAGGGACAGGAGAACACCGGGGAGCTGTTTTTT | CASRKGQENTGELFF
. | TRBJ2-7 | TRBD1 | TRBV28 | TGTGCCAGCTTCTCCCAGGGGGCCTCCTACGAGCAGTACTTC | CASFSQGASYEQYF
. | TRBJ2-3 | . | TRBV29-1 | TGCAGCTCCTCGACGGGAGCGCATGGGGATACGCAGTATTTT | CSSSTGAHGDTQYF
. | TRBJ1-1 | . | TRBV5-1 | TGCGCCAGCAGCTTGGCCGGGGACACTGAAGCTTTCTTT | CASSLAGDTEAFF
. | TRBJ1-1 | . | TRBV7-8 | TGTGCCAGCAGCTTAGCGTTCGGGGTTCACACTGAAGCTTTCTTT | CASSLAFGVHTEAFF